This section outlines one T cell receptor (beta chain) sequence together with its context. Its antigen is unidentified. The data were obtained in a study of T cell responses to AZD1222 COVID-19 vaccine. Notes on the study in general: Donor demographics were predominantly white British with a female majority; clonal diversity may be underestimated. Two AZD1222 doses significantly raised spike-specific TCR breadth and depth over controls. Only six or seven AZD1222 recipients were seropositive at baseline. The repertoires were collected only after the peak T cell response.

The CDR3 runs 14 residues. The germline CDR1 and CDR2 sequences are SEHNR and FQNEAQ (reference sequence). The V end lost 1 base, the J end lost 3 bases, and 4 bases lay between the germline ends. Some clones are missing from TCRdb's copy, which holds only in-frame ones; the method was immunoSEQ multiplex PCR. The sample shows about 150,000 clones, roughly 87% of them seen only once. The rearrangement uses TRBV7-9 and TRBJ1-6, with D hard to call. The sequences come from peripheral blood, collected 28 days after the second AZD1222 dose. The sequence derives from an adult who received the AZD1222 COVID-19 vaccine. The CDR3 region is CASSLDSYNSPLHF. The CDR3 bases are TGTGCCAGCAGCTTAGACAGCTATAATTCACCCCTCCACTTT.